This T cell receptor beta chain was captured in a study of technical replicates of blood from several donors. Using immunoSEQ multiplex PCR, the repertoire was profiled, and TCRdb retains in-frame clones only, with some absent. The table has about 66,000 clones, approximately 90% seen once. Germline CDR1 and CDR2: SEHNR and FQNEAQ (reference sequence). The V gene lost 2 bases and the J gene lost 5 bases, with 9 bases spanning the gap. The CDR3 is 13 amino acids. Sequencing was carried out using PBMCs. The TCR comes from a human donor in good health. Some clones in this sample may be carry-over from other donors' samples. The chain joins TRBV7-9 to TRBJ1-1, with D perhaps matching TRBD1 (5 bases). The CDR3 spells CASSLYRTTEAFF. The CDR3 nucleotides read TGTGCCAGCAGCTTATACAGGACAACTGAAGCTTTCTTT.